A selection of T cell receptor beta chains follows, all from one sample in a study of T cell repertoires and leukemia-associated antigens. For these TCRs, the target antigens are not known. Each CDR3 protein gets one entry after TCRdb re-called the 5' RACE reads with MiXCR. The repertoire holds 8,000 to 10,000 distinct CDR3 sequences, 43% seen once, with over 50% in the top ten. Sequenced sample: CD3+ T cells sorted from blood and cultured. The receptors come from a female donor in good health. Each CDR3 is given with its conserved first and last residue. Each record gives: V gene, J gene, clone size, D gene, CDR3 protein, CDR3 DNA. The D gene is left open where the match is weak. Size is stated for part of the rows, as once, few or many counts, or as a class when the clone is expanded.

TRBV21-1,TRBJ2-1,medium-sized,-,CASIREVEQFF,TGTGCCAGCATCAGGGAAGTGGAGCAGTTCTTC
TRBV5-1,TRBJ2-1,few,-,CASTPGSPSYNEQFF,TGCGCCAGCACCCCTGGCAGCCCCTCCTACAATGAGCAGTTCTTC
TRBV7-9,TRBJ1-1,-,-,CASNNRQEMNTEAFF,TGTGCCAGCAACAATAGACAGGAGATGAACACTGAAGCTTTCTTT
TRBV18,TRBJ2-7,-,-,CASSPGGNPSYEQYF,TGTGCCAGCTCACCGGGCGGGAACCCCTCCTACGAGCAGTACTTC
TRBV12-3/TRBV12-4,TRBJ2-1,-,TRBD1,CASSLFPGSYTGTAYNEQFF,TGTGCCAGCAGTTTATTCCCCGGGTCTTATACCGGGACAGCCTACAATGAGCAGTTCTTC
TRBV27,TRBJ2-7,-,-,CASSLFAGSYEQYF,TGTGCCAGCAGTTTATTTGCAGGGTCCTACGAGCAGTACTTC
TRBV20-1,TRBJ2-1,few,-,CSVRGSYNEQFF,TGCAGTGTGAGGGGCTCCTACAATGAGCAGTTCTTC
TRBV24-1,TRBJ2-1,-,TRBD2,CATSDPLGTSNNEQFF,TGTGCCACCAGTGATCCCCTCGGGACTAGCAACAATGAGCAGTTCTTC
TRBV7-2,TRBJ2-3,-,-,CASSLVPGGIGTDTQYF,TGTGCCAGCAGCTTGGTCCCCGGGGGAATAGGCACAGATACGCAGTATTTT
TRBV20-1,TRBJ2-1,-,-,CSARAANSYNEQFF,TGCAGTGCTAGAGCTGCAAATTCCTACAATGAGCAGTTCTTC
TRBV20-1,TRBJ2-5,-,TRBD1,CSARDWGTGVWETQYF,TGCAGTGCTAGAGATTGGGGGACAGGGGTTTGGGAGACCCAGTACTTC
TRBV20-1,TRBJ2-1,-,TRBD2,CSASDPRPSGYSSYNEQFF,TGCAGTGCTAGCGACCCTAGGCCTAGCGGATATAGCTCCTACAATGAGCAGTTCTTC
TRBV20-1,TRBJ2-1,-,TRBD2,CSALRAGVTYNEQFF,TGCAGTGCTCTTAGAGCGGGAGTCACCTACAATGAGCAGTTCTTC
TRBV18,TRBJ2-1,-,-,CASSPASSYYEQFF,TGTGCCAGCTCACCGGCGAGCTCCTACTATGAGCAGTTCTTC
TRBV24-1,TRBJ2-1,many,TRBD2,CATSDPTSGYAYNEQFF,TGTGCCACCAGTGACCCAACTAGCGGGTACGCCTACAATGAGCAGTTCTTC
TRBV20-1,TRBJ2-2,medium-sized,TRBD2,CSASSSRGGTGELFF,TGCAGTGCTAGCTCATCTCGGGGGGGCACCGGGGAGCTGTTTTTT
TRBV15,TRBJ2-1,medium-sized,-,CATESVSSYNEQFF,TGTGCCACCGAGAGCGTGAGCTCCTACAATGAGCAGTTCTTC
TRBV20-1,TRBJ2-5,-,-,CSARDQGETQYF,TGCAGTGCTAGAGATCAGGGGGAGACCCAGTACTTC
TRBV6-2/TRBV6-3,TRBJ2-4,medium-sized,TRBD1,CASRIGQGVAKNIQYF,TGTGCCAGCAGAATAGGACAGGGAGTAGCCAAAAACATTCAGTACTTC
TRBV12-3/TRBV12-4,TRBJ1-2,-,-,CASSYGSTNYGYTF,TGTGCCAGCAGTTACGGCAGTACCAACTATGGCTACACCTTC
TRBV13,TRBJ2-1,-,TRBD1,CARRAFGRGLDNGQFF,TGTGCCAGAAGAGCGTTTGGCAGGGGGCTGGACAATGGGCAGTTCTTC
TRBV15,TRBJ2-5,once,TRBD2,CATSRRTSVETQYF,TGTGCCACCAGCAGACGGACTAGCGTTGAGACCCAGTACTTC
TRBV5-1,TRBJ2-1,-,-,CASSLISSSYNEQFF,TGCGCCAGCAGCTTAATTTCAAGCTCCTACAATGAGCAGTTCTTC
TRBV9,TRBJ2-2,-,-,CASSVARELFF,TGTGCCAGCAGCGTAGCTCGGGAGCTGTTTTTT